One sample yielded the 28 T cell receptor beta chains listed below, sequenced in a study of blood T cells in healthy people across ages. The authors ran a second PCR of about 6 to 11 cycles using a sample-barcoded 5' primer and a J-beta primer mix. TCRdb reprocessed the 5' RACE reads via MiXCR and lists one record per CDR3 protein. The sample yields around 900,000 distinct CDR3 sequences, around 54% seen once. Source material: blood. These receptor sequences come from an older woman in good health.

V gene TRBV9 combines with J gene TRBJ1-6, with D unresolved. Between the trimmed V and J ends, which lost 2 bases and 6 bases, there was a span of 6 bases. This CDR3 is 13 amino acids long. From germline, CDR1 is SGDLS and CDR2 YYNGEE. CDR3 nucleotides: TGTGCCAGCAGCGTGTCGGTTAATTCACCCCTCCACTTT. Amino acids: CASSVSVNSPLHF.

CDR3 nucleotides: TGTGCCAGCAGCCCCCCCCGGCGGAGAGAGACCCAGTACTTC. Amino acid sequence: CASSPPRRRETQYF. The chain combines TRBV5-5 with TRBJ2-5; D is undetermined. The germline V gene encodes CDR1 SGHKS and CDR2 YYEKEE (reference sequence). Trimming pared 4 bases from V and 4 bases from J, leaving 14 bases between. The CDR3 contains 14 residues.

This sequence joins TRBV20-1 and TRBJ2-5; D tentatively fits TRBD1 or TRBD2 (5 bases each). The CDR3 spans 14 residues. The germline gives CDR1 DFQATT, CDR2 SNEGSKA (reference sequence). Trimming took 3 bases from V and 11 from J, leaving 22 bases between them. The CDR3 loop reads CSARGEFHSLEQYF. The DNA for the CDR3 is TGCAGTGCTAGGGGGGAATTCCATTCCCTTGAGCAGTACTTC.

V usage is TRBV7-8 and J usage is TRBJ2-7; D remains unclear. The germline V gene has CDR1 SGHVS and CDR2 FQNEAQ. V gave up 6 bases and J gave up 1 base, with 16 bases separating them. The CDR3 runs 15 residues. The DNA of the CDR3 is TGTGCCAGCAGGGGCACTTGGGTAAATTCCTACGAGCAGTACTTC. Its protein product is CASRGTWVNSYEQYF.

The V gene is TRBV5-5, the J gene TRBJ2-3, with 9 nucleotides matching TRBD2. CDR3 length equals 17 residues. V lost 4 bases, J lost 3 bases, and 12 bases stayed unmatched. Germline loops: CDR1 SGHKS, CDR2 YYEKEE (reference sequence). Here the CDR3 reads CASSRILSSGRTDTQYF. In DNA form, the CDR3 reads TGTGCCAGCAGCCGGATTTTGAGTAGCGGGAGAACAGATACGCAGTATTTT.

The gene calls are TRBV9 and TRBJ2-3, with 14 bases aligning to TRBD2. Germline V gene data show CDR1 as SGDLS and CDR2 as YYNGEE. CDR3 size: 17 residues. J lost 5 bases, V lost 4 bases, and 9 bases had no gene match. This chain's CDR3 is CASSTQGLAGGVDTQYF. In nucleotides, the CDR3 is TGTGCCAGCAGCACACAAGGACTAGCGGGAGGTGTAGATACGCAGTATTTT. Together with reference TRBV9 and TRBJ2-3, the CDR3 gives the full variable domain: DSGVTQTPKHLITATGQRVTLRCSPRSGDLSVYWYQQSLDQGLQFLIQYYNGEERAKGNILERFSAQQFPDLHSELNLSSLELGDSALYFCASSTQGLAGGVDTQYFGPGTRLTVL.

V is TRBV5-5 and J is TRBJ2-3; TRBD2 agrees at 14 bases. V lost 4 bases to trimming and J lost 4 bases; unmatched junction nucleotides: 8. Germline V gene sequence: CDR1 SGHKS, CDR2 YYEKEE (reference sequence). The CDR3 loop spans 17 amino acids. CDR3 sequence: CASSHSGLAGASDTQYF. The CDR3 nucleotides read TGTGCCAGCAGCCATTCGGGACTAGCGGGAGCCTCAGATACGCAGTATTTT. The full variable domain, rest sourced from reference TRBV5-5 and TRBJ2-3, is DAGVTQSPTHLIKTRGQQVTLRCSPISGHKSVSWYQQVLGQGPQFIFQYYEKEERGRGNFPDRFSARQFPNYSSELNVNALLLGDSALYLCASSHSGLAGASDTQYFGPGTRLTVL.

The rearrangement joins TRBV27 to TRBJ1-1, with 8 bases fitting TRBD1. The V gene's germline CDR1 is MNHEY and CDR2 SMNVEV (reference sequence). V gave up 5 bases and J gave up 7 bases; unmatched junction bases: 12. The CDR3 totals 15 residues. The CDR3 bases are TGTGCCAGCAGTCCACTAGACAGGGGTCCCCGTGAAGCTTTCTTT. It translates to CASSPLDRGPREAFF.

The chain has TRBV18 and TRBJ1-5; 8 nucleotides match TRBD1. CDR1 is KGHSH and CDR2 is LQKENI in the germline V gene. After removal of 3 bases from V and 7 bases from J, the junction contained 8 bases not matched to a gene. The CDR3 covers 15 residues. As DNA, the CDR3 is TGTGCCAGCTCACCGGGGACAGGTGGTGAACAGCCCCAGCATTTT. Its protein is CASSPGTGGEQPQHF. The full variable domain, its missing parts supplied by reference TRBV18 and TRBJ1-5, is NAGVMQNPRHLVRRRGQEARLRCSPMKGHSHVYWYRQLPEEGLKFMVYLQKENIIDESGMPKERFSAEFPKEGPSILRIQQVVRGDSAAYFCASSPGTGGEQPQHFGDGTRLSIL.

The V call is TRBV12-3 or TRBV12-4, the J call TRBJ2-5; possible D gene TRBD1, 6 bases. V was shortened by 6 bases and J by 5 bases, with 13 bases between the two germline ends. The CDR3 runs to 13 residues. The CDR3 loop is CASSPWGLETQYF. The CDR3 DNA reads TGTGCCAGCAGCCCCTGGGGGCTTGAGACCCAGTACTTC.

V is TRBV5-1 and J is TRBJ2-7; weak D call: TRBD2 (5 bases). V was clipped by 5 bases and J by 3 bases, with 15 bases between them. Germline lookup yields CDR1 SGHRS and CDR2 YFSETQ. The CDR3 consists of 14 residues. CDR3 DNA: TGCGCCAGCAGGAAGGAGACTAATTTCTACGAGCAGTACTTC. It encodes CASRKETNFYEQYF.

This clonotype was seen once. This chain links TRBV20-1 with TRBJ2-1, with 12 bases fitting TRBD2. The V gene end was trimmed by 6 bases and the J gene end by 7 bases; junction bases not matched to a gene: 13. Germline V lookup: CDR1 DFQATT, CDR2 SNEGSKA (reference sequence). The CDR3 consists of 16 residues. CDR3 coding DNA: TGCAGTGCCAAGCAGCTAGCGGGAGGGCCGTGGAATGAGCAGTTCTTC. Translated, it gives CSAKQLAGGPWNEQFF.

This clonotype was detected a few times. The genes are TRBV3-1 and TRBJ2-3; D uncertain. The CDR3 extends over 16 amino acids. The V and J ends lost 4 bases and 0 bases respectively, with 14 bases between them. Germline CDR1 and CDR2: LGHDT and YNNKEL (reference sequence). Written as DNA, the CDR3 is TGTGCCAGCAGCCCGAGAGCCCTGCCAAGCACAGATACGCAGTATTTT. This codes for CASSPRALPSTDTQYF.

J is TRBJ2-1 and V is TRBV28, with 15 bases lining up with TRBD2. With 3 bases clipped from V and 8 bases from J, the junction kept 14 bases outside the gene matches. Germline values: CDR1 MDHEN, CDR2 SYDVKM. The CDR3 is made up of 19 amino acids. CDR3 in amino acids: CASSFGGFGTSGRLDEQFF. As DNA, the CDR3 is TGTGCCAGCAGTTTCGGGGGGTTTGGGACTAGCGGGAGGCTAGATGAGCAGTTCTTC.

J is TRBJ2-4 and V is TRBV29-1; possible D gene TRBD1, 6 bases. The CDR3 length is 14 residues. V lost 6 bases, J lost 8 bases, and 20 bases lay in between. Germline V gene lookup returns CDR1 SQVTM and CDR2 ANQGSEA. CDR3 coding DNA: TGCAGCGTCGATCTAACCGGGCCAGGGGACATTCAGTACTTC. Translating it yields CSVDLTGPGDIQYF.

There are a few counts of this clonotype. The rearrangement joins TRBV12-3 or TRBV12-4 to TRBJ2-2, with 10 bases that match TRBD1. This CDR3 is 14 amino acids long. V lost 8 bases and J lost 3; bases outside the gene matches: 3. CDR3 DNA sequence: TGTGCCAGCCGGGACAGGGGCGACACCGGGGAGCTGTTTTTT. It yields the protein CASRDRGDTGELFF.

J is TRBJ2-1 and V is TRBV11-3; D may be TRBD2 (5 bases). The germline gives CDR1 SGHNT, CDR2 YENEEA. The germline V and J ends were trimmed by 5 bases and 8 bases, with 10 bases remaining between them. The CDR3 contains 12 residues. This chain's CDR3 is CASSDYMDEQFF. CDR3 nucleotides: TGTGCCAGCAGCGACTACATGGATGAGCAGTTCTTC. The entire variable domain, with the rest obtained from reference TRBV11-3 and TRBJ2-1, is as follows: EAGVVQSPRYKIIEKKQPVAFWCNPISGHNTLYWYLQNLGQGPELLIRYENEEAVDDSQLPKDRFSAERLKGVDSTLKIQPAELGDSAVYLCASSDYMDEQFFGPGTRLTVL.

The chain couples TRBV10-2 to TRBJ2-5; TRBD1 is a possible D gene (6 bases). The end of the DNA aligns better with TRBJ2-7, so the J call may be wrong. CDR1 is WSHSY, CDR2 SAAADI, per germline. The CDR3 length is 14 residues. CDR3 bases: TGCGCCAGCAGTGAGGCTACAGGGTTTCACGAGCAGTACTTC. This sequence encodes CASSEATGFHEQYF.

This chain uses TRBV7-2 with TRBJ2-3; D is possibly TRBD2 (6 bases). Trimming pared 1 base from V and 3 bases from J, leaving 11 bases between. Germline V gene sequence: CDR1 SGHTA, CDR2 FQGNSA. The CDR3 runs 15 residues. For the CDR3, the DNA is TGTGCCAGCAGCTTAGAACGGGGGATAACAGATACGCAGTATTTT. Amino acid sequence: CASSLERGITDTQYF.

The V and J genes are TRBV5-1 and TRBJ1-4; D might be TRBD1 (5 bases). Trimming left V 0 bases short and J 10 bases short, with 13 bases between. Per the germline V gene, CDR1 is SGHRS and CDR2 is YFSETQ. CDR3 length: 14 amino acids. The CDR3 here is CASSLAREVGKLFF. CDR3 sequence (DNA): TGCGCCAGCAGCTTGGCCAGGGAAGTCGGAAAACTGTTTTTT.

V and J are TRBV4-1 and TRBJ2-1; D may be TRBD2 (6 bases). The J call is in doubt because the DNA end fits TRBJ2-7 better. The CDR3 extends over 16 amino acids. In germline, CDR1 is MGHRA, CDR2 YSYEKL. CDR3 bases: TGCGCCAGCAGCCAAGTTGGGCTAGCGCGTACAATTGAGCAGTACTTC. This encodes CASSQVGLARTIEQYF.

This rearrangement joins TRBV6-2 or TRBV6-3 to TRBJ2-1; weak D call: TRBD2 (7 bases). V was cut by 3 bases and J by 7 bases, with 16 bases left in between. Germline CDR1 and CDR2: MNHEY and SVGEGT. The CDR3 is 15 amino acids. The CDR3 region is CASSYGGASGNEQFF. For the CDR3, the DNA is TGTGCCAGCAGTTATGGGGGGGCATCTGGGAATGAGCAGTTCTTC.

This chain connects TRBV6-5 to TRBJ1-2; the D gene is possibly TRBD1 (5 bases). The ends were cut back, 7 bases at V and 8 bases at J, with 17 bases in the middle. Germline CDR1 is MNHEY and CDR2 is SVGAGI. The CDR3 is made up of 13 amino acids. The CDR3 DNA reads TGTGCCAGCACCCTGGGGGGTGGGAACGGCTACACCTTC. It encodes CASTLGGGNGYTF.

Remarks on this clonotype: A read error may account for a junction end that differs from germline. This chain connects TRBV4-1 to TRBJ2-5, with 7 bases fitting TRBD1. The CDR3 is made up of 15 amino acids. The germline V gene encodes CDR1 MGHRA and CDR2 YSYEKL. The CDR3 DNA is TGCGCCGGCAGCCAAGAGGGGGTCAGGGGGAATGAGCAGTACTTC. Its translation is CAGSQEGVRGNEQYF.

This clonotype was detected only a few times. The chain joins TRBV27 to TRBJ2-5; TRBD1 is a possible D gene (5 bases). The J call may be in error: the DNA end matches TRBJ2-7 better. This CDR3 is built from 17 residues. Germline V gives CDR1 MNHEY, CDR2 SMNVEV (reference sequence). The CDR3 sequence: CASSLSYQGIWSYEQYF. The CDR3 nucleotides read TGTGCCAGCAGTTTATCATACCAGGGAATCTGGTCTTACGAGCAGTACTTC.

As to this clonotype: It may be a read error: a sequence one base away is much more abundant. The V call is TRBV4-1, the J call TRBJ2-7, with a tentative D call TRBD2 (5 bases). Judging by the DNA end, TRBJ2-5 fits better; the J call may be wrong. The germline V gene has CDR1 MGHRA and CDR2 YSYEKL. The CDR3 length is 18 residues. The CDR3, as DNA: TGCGCCAGCAGCCAAGATCTTGGCGGGCGTGGCGTTCAAGAGACCCAGTACTTC. It codes for CASSQDLGGRGVQETQYF.

This clonotype appeared a few times. The CDR3 sequence is CASSQELGPGDEQYF. The CDR3 DNA follows: TGTGCCAGCAGCCAAGAATTGGGGCCAGGGGACGAGCAGTACTTC. The gene calls are TRBV4-2 and TRBJ2-7; tentatively, D is TRBD1 (6 bases). V was trimmed by 0 bases and J by 5 bases, leaving 14 bases between them. The CDR3 is 15 residues long. CDR1 and CDR2 (germline): LGHNA, YNFKEQ.

The chain carries TRBV29-1 and TRBJ2-5, with D tentatively TRBD1 or TRBD2 (6 bases each). The CDR3 extends over 14 amino acids. V was trimmed by 3 bases and J by 4 bases, leaving 15 bases between them. CDR1 is SQVTM and CDR2 is ANQGSEA in the germline V gene. The CDR3 spells CSVDKGGIGETQYF. The CDR3 nucleotides read TGCAGCGTTGATAAGGGGGGAATTGGAGAGACCCAGTACTTC.